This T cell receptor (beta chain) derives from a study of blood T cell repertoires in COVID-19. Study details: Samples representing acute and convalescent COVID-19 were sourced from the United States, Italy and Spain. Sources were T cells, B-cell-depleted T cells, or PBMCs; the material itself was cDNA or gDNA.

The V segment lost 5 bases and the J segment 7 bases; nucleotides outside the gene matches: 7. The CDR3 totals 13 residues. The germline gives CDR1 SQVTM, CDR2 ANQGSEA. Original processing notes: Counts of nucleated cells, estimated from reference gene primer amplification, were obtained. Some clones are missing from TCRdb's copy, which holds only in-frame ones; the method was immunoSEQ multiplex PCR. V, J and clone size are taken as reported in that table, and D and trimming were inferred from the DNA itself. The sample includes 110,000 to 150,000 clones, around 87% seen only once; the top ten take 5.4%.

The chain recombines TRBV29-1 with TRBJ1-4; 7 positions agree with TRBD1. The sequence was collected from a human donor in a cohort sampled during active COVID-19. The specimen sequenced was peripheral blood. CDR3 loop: CSVREGAGEKLFF. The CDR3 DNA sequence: TGCAGCGTTCGGGAGGGGGCGGGTGAAAAACTGTTTTTT.